The clone carrying this T cell receptor beta chain was detected a few times. The data are from a study of blood T cells in healthy people across ages. Combining a sample-barcoded 5' primer with a J-beta primer mix, a second PCR ran for 7 to 11 cycles. TCRdb reanalysed the 5' RACE reads using MiXCR and keeps one entry per CDR3 protein. Found here are 1.5 million to 2 million distinct CDR3 sequences, under 30% of them singletons; the top ten hold 7.7%. Each sample gave at least 6.5 million isolated PBMCs. Germline-derived CDR1 and CDR2 are SGHKS and YYEKEE (reference sequence). Trimming shortened V by 3 bases and J by 8 bases, and 17 bases separated the two germline ends. The CDR3 length is 14 residues.

What was sequenced was blood. The V and J genes are TRBV5-5 and TRBJ1-2, with D unclear. The TCR sequence derives from a woman in her twenties or thirties in good health. The CDR3 DNA follows: TGTGCCAGCAGCTCGGCCCGGACCACTCTGGGCTACACCTTC. It is translated as CASSSARTTLGYTF.